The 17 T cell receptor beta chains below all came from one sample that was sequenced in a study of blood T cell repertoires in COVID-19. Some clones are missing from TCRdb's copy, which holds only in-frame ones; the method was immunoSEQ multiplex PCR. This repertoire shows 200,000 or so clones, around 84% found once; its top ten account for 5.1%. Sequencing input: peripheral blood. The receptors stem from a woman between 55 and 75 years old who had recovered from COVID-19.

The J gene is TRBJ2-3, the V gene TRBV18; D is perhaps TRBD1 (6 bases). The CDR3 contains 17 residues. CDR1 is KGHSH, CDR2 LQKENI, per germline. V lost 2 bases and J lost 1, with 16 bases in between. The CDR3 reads CASSPGLGARGTDTQYF. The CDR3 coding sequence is TGTGCCAGCTCACCAGGGTTGGGGGCGAGGGGCACAGATACGCAGTATTTT.

The CDR3 DNA reads as TGCGCCAGCAGCCAGCCGGGACAAGCCTCTGGAAACACCATATATTTT. This translates into CASSQPGQASGNTIYF. The chain links TRBV4-1 to TRBJ1-3; a possible D gene is TRBD1 (6 bases). The CDR3 has 16 residues. Per the germline V gene, CDR1 is MGHRA and CDR2 is YSYEKL. The germline V and J ends were trimmed by 3 bases and 0 bases, with 12 bases remaining between them.

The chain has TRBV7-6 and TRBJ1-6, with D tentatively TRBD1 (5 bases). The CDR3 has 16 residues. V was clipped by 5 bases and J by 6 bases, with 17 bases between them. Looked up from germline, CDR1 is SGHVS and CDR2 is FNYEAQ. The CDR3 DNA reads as TGTGCCAGCAGCCCCGGGACTCAGGGCTCTAATTCACCCCTCCACTTT. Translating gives CASSPGTQGSNSPLHF. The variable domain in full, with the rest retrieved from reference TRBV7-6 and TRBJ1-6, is GAGVSQSPRYKVTKRGQDVALRCDPISGHVSLYWYRQALGQGPEFLTYFNYEAQQDKSGLPNDRFSAERPEGSISTLTIQRTEQRDSAMYRCASSPGTQGSNSPLHFGNGTRLTVT.

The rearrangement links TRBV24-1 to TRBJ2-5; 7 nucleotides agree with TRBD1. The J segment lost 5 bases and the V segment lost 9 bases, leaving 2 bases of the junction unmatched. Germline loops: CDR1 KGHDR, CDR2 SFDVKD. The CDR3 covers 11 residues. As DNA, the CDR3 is TGTGCCACCCAGGACAGGGAGACCCAGTACTTC. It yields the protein CATQDRETQYF.

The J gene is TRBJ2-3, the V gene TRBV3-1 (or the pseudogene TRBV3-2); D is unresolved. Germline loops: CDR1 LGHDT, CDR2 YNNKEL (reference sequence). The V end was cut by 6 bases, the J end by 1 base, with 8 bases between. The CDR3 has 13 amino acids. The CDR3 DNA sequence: TGTGCCAGCAGGTACGAGGGCACAGATACGCAGTATTTT. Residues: CASRYEGTDTQYF.

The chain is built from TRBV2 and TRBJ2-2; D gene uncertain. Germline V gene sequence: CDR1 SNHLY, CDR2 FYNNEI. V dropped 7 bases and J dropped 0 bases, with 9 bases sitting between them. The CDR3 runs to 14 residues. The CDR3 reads CASISRSNTGELFF. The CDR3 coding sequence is TGTGCCAGCATCTCCAGGTCGAACACCGGGGAGCTGTTTTTT.

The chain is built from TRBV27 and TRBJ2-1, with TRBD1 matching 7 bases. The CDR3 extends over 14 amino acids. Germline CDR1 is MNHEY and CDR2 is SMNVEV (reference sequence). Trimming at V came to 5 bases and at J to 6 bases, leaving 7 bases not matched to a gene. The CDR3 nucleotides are TGTGCCAGCAGTGCCCTGGGACAGCTCAATGAGCAGTTCTTC. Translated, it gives CASSALGQLNEQFF.

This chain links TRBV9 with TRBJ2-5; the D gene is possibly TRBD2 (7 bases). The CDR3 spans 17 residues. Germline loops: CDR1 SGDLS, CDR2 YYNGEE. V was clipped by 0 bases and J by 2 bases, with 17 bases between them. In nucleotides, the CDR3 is TGTGCCAGCAGCGTAGGGAGACGGGCGGGGGCACAAGAGACCCAGTACTTC. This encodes CASSVGRRAGAQETQYF.

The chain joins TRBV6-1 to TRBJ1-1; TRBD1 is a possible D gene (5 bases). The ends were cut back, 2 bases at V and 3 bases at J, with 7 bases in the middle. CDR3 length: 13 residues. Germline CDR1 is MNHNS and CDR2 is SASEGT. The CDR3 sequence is CASSEWGDTEAFF. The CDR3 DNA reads TGTGCCAGCAGTGAATGGGGGGACACTGAAGCTTTCTTT.

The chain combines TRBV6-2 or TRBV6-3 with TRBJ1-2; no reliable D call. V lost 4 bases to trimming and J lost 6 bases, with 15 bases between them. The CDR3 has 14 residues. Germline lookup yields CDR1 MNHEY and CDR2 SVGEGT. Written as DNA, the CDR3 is TGTGCCAGCAGTTCCGGAGCCGTGAGAAATGGCTACACCTTC. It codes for CASSSGAVRNGYTF.

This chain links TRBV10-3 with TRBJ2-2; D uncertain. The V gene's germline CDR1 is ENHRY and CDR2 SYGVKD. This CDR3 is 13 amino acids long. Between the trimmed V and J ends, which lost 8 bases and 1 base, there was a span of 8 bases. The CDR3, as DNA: TGTGCCATCGAGGCTGGGAACACCGGGGAGCTGTTTTTT. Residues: CAIEAGNTGELFF.

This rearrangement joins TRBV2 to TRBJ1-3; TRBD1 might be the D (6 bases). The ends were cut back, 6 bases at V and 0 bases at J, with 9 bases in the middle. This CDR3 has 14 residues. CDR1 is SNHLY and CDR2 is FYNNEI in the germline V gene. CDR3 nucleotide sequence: TGTGCCAGCAGCCCGGACAGCTCTGGAAACACCATATATTTT. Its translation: CASSPDSSGNTIYF.

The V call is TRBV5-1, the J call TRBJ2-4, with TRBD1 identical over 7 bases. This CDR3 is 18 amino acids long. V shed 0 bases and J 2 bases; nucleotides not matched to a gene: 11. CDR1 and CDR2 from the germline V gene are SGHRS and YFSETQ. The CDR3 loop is CASSLAGDSIGSKNIQYF. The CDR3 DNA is TGCGCCAGCAGCTTGGCCGGGGACAGTATCGGGTCCAAAAACATTCAGTACTTC.

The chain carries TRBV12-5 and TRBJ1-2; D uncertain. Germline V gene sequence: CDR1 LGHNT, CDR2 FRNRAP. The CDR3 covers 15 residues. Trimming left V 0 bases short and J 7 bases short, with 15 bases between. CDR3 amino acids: CASGLVGGKSRGYTF. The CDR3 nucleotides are TGTGCTAGTGGTTTGGTAGGAGGGAAGAGTCGTGGCTACACCTTC.

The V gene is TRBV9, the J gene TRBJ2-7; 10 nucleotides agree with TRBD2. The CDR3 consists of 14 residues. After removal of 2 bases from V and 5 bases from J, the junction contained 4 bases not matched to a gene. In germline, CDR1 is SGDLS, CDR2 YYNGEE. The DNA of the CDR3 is TGTGCCAGCAGCGTGTCCAGCGGGGGGGACGAGCAGTACTTC. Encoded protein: CASSVSSGGDEQYF.

The CDR3 region is CASSLESSYNSPLHF. The CDR3, as DNA: TGTGCCAGCAGTTTAGAGAGCTCCTATAATTCACCCCTCCACTTT. V usage is TRBV27 and J usage is TRBJ1-6; no definite D call. The CDR3 contains 15 residues. CDR1 is MNHEY and CDR2 is SMNVEV in the germline V gene (reference sequence). V was clipped by 2 bases and J by 0 bases, with 5 bases between them.

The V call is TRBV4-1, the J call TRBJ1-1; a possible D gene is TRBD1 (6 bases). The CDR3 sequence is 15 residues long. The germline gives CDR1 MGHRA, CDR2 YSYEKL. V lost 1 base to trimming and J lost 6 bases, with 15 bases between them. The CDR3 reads CASSQVFGRGAEAFF. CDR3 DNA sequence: TGCGCCAGCAGCCAAGTTTTCGGGAGGGGGGCTGAAGCTTTCTTT.